This T cell receptor (beta chain) was sequenced in a study of blood T cell repertoires in COVID-19. Libraries were prepared by immunoSEQ multiplex PCR; TCRdb keeps only in-frame clonotypes and omits some of them. The table lists roughly 280,000 clones, 70% to 90% of them singletons. The TCR sequence derives from a woman in her 70s with acute or convalescent COVID-19. Material for sequencing was peripheral blood.

DNA of the CDR3: TGCGCCAGCAGCTTGGCAGCGGGGGGGCCGACCGGGGAGCTGTTTTTT. It encodes CASSLAAGGPTGELFF. The chain is built from TRBV5-1 and TRBJ2-2; TRBD2 aligns across 10 bases. Germline V gene sequence: CDR1 SGHRS, CDR2 YFSETQ. The CDR3 length is 16 residues. After removal of 0 bases from V and 5 bases from J, the junction contained 4 bases not matched to a gene.